This T cell receptor beta chain was recovered during a study of CD8+CD57+ T cells in acquired aplastic anemia (dated by TCRdb to about 2018). Some background on the complete study: On average, sorted CD4+ and CD8+ cells yielded 3 to 4 ug of extracted DNA, with a range of about 0.17 to 27.4 ug. For healthy donor samples, the average read count was about 10.8 million for CD4+ cells and roughly 12 million for CD8+ cells.

Results and caveats for the whole study, not just this receptor: Patients and healthy controls showed no significant difference in CD8+ Simpson's diversity (P=0.060). Around 28 CD8+ CDR3 sequences were found to be shared between patients and controls, but these sequences appeared to be highly expressed in patients and within the immunodominant clones of the patients.

Comment on this clonotype: No cognate antigen has been identified for it. Base qualities are not recorded, but no much larger clone differs from it by a single base.

Genomic DNA served as template for TCR beta VDJ combination and CDR3 sequence profiling. An Illumina HiSeq 2000 was the platform used for TCR repertoire sequencing. As for the authors' bioinformatics: TRBV/TRBJ rearrangement plots, CDR3 size and DJ length profiles, and Simpson's diversity index were used to assess repertoires. The immunodominant clone was defined as the most abundant DNA sequence in deep sequencing data. CDR3 amino acid sequences were checked for sharing between subjects and were compared against published repertoires and the VDJdb database. TCRdb applied fastp at Q25 and MiXCR to the public reads, then kept only in-frame beta chains. Rows with a matching CDR3 protein are joined into one entry that keeps the most common DNA and genes. Clone size and V and J calls follow TCRdb, not the original study. This sample holds some 410,000 distinct CDR3 sequences; roughly 68% were observed only once. The ten largest clones add up to 4% of the sample.

In this study, sorted CD4+ and CD8+ T cells from the blood of healthy subjects and of severe aplastic anemia patients had their TCR repertoires deep-sequenced. Ficoll-Paque density gradient centrifugation was used to isolate peripheral blood mononuclear cells. Before DNA was extracted, CD4+ and CD8+ T cells were sorted using either FACS or magnetic beads. The CDR1 and CDR2 encoded by the germline V gene are SGHTA and FQGNSA. From the cysteine through the phenylalanine, the CDR3 covers 13 amino acids. The retained sequence is limited to the CDR3, 39 bases, with the frame set at the first base. V is pared back by 5 bases and J by 5 bases, with 12 bases lying between the germline termini.

The rearrangement joined TRBV7-2 to TRBJ1-1; the D segment could be TRBD1, given 5 matching bases. This receptor was taken from a human donor in good health, serving as a control. The specimen sequenced was sorted CD4+, CD8+, or CD8+CD57+ T cells (not recorded which) from PBMCs. This receptor has the CDR3 CASSQSRDTEAFF. The DNA sequence is as follows: TGTGCCAGCAGCCAGAGCAGGGATACTGAAGCTTTCTTT. Where the CDR3 stops, the reference TRBV7-2 and TRBJ1-1 genes take over; the full variable domain is GAGVSQSPSNKVTEKGKDVELRCDPISGHTALYWYRQSLGQGLEFLIYFQGNSAPDKSGLPSDRFSAERTGGSVSTLTIQRTQQEDSAVYLCASSQSRDTEAFFGQGTRLTVV.